Sequencing of this TCR beta chain was carried out in a study of shared clonotypes between healthy human individuals. The study, taken as a whole, reports: When compared with the clonotypes that were shared by all four sorted-subset donors, the non-shared clonotypes turned out to have lower generation probabilities.

A word on this clone: The antigen is not known.

Clones were sequenced by immunoSEQ multiplex PCR, and TCRdb holds only the in-frame ones, with some missing. The sample contains about 2 million clones, about 95% of which appear only once. Terminally differentiated effector memory CD45RA+ cells were left out of the naive CD8 fraction, which was CD45RO-negative and positively selected for CCR7. Within Nashville, Tennessee resided all donors, each a Caucasian adult. CDR1 is SEHNR and CDR2 is FQNEAQ in the germline V gene (reference sequence). The CDR3 runs to 16 residues. The J segment lost 2 bases and the V segment lost 3 bases, leaving 5 bases of the junction unmatched.

The genes are TRBV7-9 and TRBJ2-1; 9 positions agree with TRBD1. Sequences were obtained from naive CD8+ T cells sorted from blood. This sequence was found in a man aged 18 to 29 in good health. The CDR3 coding sequence is TGTGCCAGCAGCTTTGGACAGGGGCCTCCCTACAATGAGCAGTTCTTC. It codes for CASSFGQGPPYNEQFF.